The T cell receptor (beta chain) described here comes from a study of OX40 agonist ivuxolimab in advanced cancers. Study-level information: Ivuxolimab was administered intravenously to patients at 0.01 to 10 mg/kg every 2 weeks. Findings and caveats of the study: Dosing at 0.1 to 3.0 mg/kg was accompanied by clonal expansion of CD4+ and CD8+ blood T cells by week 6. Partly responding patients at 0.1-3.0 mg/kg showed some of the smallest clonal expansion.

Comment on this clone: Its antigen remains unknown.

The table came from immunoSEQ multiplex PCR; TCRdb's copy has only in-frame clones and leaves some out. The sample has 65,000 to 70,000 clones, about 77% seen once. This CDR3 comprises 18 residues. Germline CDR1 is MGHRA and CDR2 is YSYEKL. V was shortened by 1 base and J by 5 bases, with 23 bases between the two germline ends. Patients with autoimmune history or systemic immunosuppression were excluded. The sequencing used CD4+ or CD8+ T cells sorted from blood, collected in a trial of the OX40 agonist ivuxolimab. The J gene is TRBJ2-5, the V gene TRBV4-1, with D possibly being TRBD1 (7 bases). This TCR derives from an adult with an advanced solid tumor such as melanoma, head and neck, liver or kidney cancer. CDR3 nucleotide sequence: TGCGCCAGCAGCCAAGGCGAAACAAACAGGGGAGGTAGGGAGACCCAGTACTTC. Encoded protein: CASSQGETNRGGRETQYF.